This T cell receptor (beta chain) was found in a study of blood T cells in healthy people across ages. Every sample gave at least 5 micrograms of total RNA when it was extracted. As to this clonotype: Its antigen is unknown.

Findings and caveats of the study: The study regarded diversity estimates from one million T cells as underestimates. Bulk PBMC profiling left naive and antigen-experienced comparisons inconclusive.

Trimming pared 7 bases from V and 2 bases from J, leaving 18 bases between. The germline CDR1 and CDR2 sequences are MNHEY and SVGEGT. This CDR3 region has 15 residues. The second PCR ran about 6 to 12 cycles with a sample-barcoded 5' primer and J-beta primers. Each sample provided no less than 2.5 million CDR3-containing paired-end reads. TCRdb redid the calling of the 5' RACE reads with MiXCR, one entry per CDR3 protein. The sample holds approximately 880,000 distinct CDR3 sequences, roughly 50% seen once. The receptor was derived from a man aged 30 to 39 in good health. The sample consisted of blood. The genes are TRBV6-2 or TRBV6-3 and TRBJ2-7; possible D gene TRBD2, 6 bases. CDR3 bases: TGTGCCAGCACTGAGGGGAGCGGGCCGACCTACGAGCAGTACTTC. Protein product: CASTEGSGPTYEQYF.